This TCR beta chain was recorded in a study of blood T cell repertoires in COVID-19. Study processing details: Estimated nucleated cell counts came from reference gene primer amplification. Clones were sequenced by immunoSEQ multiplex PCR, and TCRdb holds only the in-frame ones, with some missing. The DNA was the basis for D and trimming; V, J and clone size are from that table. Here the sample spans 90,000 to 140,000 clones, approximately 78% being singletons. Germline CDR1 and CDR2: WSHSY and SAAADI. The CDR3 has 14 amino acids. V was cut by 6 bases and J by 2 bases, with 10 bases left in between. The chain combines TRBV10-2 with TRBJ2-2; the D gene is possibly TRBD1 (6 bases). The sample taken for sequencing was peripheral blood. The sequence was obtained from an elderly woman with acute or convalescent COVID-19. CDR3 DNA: TGCGCCAGCAGCGAACAGGGTAACACCGGGGAGCTGTTTTTT. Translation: CASSEQGNTGELFF.